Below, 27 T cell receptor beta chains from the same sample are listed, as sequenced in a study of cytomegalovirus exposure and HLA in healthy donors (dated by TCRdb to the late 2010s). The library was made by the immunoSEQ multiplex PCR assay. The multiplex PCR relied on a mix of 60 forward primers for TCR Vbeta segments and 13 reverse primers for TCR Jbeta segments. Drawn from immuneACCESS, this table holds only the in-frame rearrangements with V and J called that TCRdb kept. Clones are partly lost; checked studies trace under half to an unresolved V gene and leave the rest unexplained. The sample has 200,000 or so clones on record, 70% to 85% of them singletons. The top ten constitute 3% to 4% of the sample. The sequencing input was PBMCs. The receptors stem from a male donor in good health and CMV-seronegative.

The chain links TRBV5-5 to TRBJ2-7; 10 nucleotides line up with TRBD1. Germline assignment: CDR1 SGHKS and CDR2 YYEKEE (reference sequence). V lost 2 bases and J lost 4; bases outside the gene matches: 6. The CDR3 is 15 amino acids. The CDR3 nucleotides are TGTGCCAGCAGCTTAGTCCGGGGACAGGGGTACGAGCAGTACTTC. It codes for CASSLVRGQGYEQYF. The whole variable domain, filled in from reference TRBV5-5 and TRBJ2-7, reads DAGVTQSPTHLIKTRGQQVTLRCSPISGHKSVSWYQQVLGQGPQFIFQYYEKEERGRGNFPDRFSARQFPNYSSELNVNALLLGDSALYLCASSLVRGQGYEQYFGPGTRLTVT.

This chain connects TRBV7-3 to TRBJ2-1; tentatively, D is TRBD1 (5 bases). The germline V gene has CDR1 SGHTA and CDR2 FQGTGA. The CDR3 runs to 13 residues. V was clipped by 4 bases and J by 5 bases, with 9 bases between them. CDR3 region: CASSSLGHNEQFF. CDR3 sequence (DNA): TGTGCCAGCAGCTCGTTGGGGCACAATGAGCAGTTCTTC.

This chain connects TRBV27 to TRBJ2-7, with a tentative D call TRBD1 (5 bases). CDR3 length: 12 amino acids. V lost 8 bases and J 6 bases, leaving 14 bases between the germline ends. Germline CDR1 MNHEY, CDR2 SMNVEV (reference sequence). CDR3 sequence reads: CASGVRGVEQYF. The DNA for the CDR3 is TGTGCCAGCGGTGTAAGGGGCGTCGAGCAGTACTTC.

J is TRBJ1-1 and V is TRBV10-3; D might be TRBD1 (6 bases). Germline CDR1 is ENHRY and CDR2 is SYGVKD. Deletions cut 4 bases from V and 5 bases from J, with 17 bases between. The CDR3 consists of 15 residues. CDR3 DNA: TGTGCCATCAGTGCCGGGACACCCTTGGGGACTGAAGCTTTCTTT. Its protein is CAISAGTPLGTEAFF.

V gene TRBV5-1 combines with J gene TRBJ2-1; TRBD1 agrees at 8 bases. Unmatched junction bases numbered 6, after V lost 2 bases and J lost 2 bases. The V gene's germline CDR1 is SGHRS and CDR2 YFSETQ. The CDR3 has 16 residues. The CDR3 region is CASSFGQGIPYNEQFF. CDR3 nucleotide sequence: TGCGCCAGCAGCTTCGGACAGGGTATCCCCTACAATGAGCAGTTCTTC.

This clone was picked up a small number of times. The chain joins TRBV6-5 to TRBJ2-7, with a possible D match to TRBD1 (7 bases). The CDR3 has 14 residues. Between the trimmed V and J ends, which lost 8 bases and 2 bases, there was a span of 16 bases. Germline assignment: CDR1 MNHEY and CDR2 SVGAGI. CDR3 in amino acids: CASRRGDPPYEQYF. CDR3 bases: TGTGCCAGCCGCAGGGGGGATCCGCCCTACGAGCAGTACTTC.

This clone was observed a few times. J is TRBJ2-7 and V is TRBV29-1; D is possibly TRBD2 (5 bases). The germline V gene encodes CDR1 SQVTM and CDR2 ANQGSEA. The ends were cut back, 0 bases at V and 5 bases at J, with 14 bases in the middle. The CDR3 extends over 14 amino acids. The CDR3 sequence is CSVEDTGFKDEQYF. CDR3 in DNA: TGCAGCGTTGAAGATACGGGGTTTAAGGACGAGCAGTACTTC.

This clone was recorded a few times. Here the CDR3 DNA reads TGTGCCAGCAGTTTCGTCGGGAGTAACAATCAGCCCCAGCATTTT. It is translated as CASSFVGSNNQPQHF. The chain recombines TRBV28 with TRBJ1-5; D uncertain. The V end lost 3 bases, the J end lost 3 bases, and 12 bases lay between the germline ends. CDR1 is MDHEN, CDR2 SYDVKM, per germline. The CDR3 covers 15 residues. Using reference TRBV28 and TRBJ1-5 for the parts outside the CDR3, the full variable domain is DVKVTQSSRYLVKRTGEKVFLECVQDMDHENMFWYRQDPGLGLRLIYFSYDVKMKEKGDIPEGYSVSREKKERFSLILESASTNQTSMYLCASSFVGSNNQPQHFGDGTRLSIL.

CDR3 amino acids: CASSPRQDTYEQYF. In DNA, the CDR3 is TGTGCCAGTAGTCCCCGACAGGATACCTACGAGCAGTACTTC. This chain links TRBV19 with TRBJ2-7, with D perhaps matching TRBD1 (6 bases). Germline CDR1 and CDR2: LNHDA and SQIVND (reference sequence). Trimming stripped 5 bases from V and 2 bases from J, with 13 bases between. The CDR3 loop spans 14 amino acids.

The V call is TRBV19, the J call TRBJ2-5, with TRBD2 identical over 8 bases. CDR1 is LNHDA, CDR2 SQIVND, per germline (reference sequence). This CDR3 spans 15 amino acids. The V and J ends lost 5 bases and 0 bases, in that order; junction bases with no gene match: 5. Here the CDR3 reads CASSPSGGNQETQYF. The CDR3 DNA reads TGTGCCAGTAGTCCCTCGGGAGGGAACCAAGAGACCCAGTACTTC.

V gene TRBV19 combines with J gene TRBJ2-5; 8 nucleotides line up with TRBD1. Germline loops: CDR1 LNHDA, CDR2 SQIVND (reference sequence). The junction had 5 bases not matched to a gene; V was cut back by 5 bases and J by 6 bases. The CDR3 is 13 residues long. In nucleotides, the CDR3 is TGTGCCAGTAGTCCGGACAGGGTGCAGACCCAGTACTTC. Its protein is CASSPDRVQTQYF.

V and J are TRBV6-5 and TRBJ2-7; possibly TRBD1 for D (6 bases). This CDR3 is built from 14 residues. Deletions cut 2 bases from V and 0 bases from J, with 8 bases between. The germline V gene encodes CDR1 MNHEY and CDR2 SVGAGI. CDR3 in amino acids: CASSYVQGSYEQYF. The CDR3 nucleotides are TGTGCCAGCAGTTACGTACAGGGCTCCTACGAGCAGTACTTC.

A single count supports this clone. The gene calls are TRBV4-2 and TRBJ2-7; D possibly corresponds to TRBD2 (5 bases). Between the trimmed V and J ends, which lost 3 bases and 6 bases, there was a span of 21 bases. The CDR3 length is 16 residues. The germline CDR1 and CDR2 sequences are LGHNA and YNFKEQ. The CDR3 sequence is CASSQDGELIAGEQYF. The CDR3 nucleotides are TGTGCCAGCAGCCAGGACGGGGAGCTAATCGCGGGCGAGCAGTACTTC.

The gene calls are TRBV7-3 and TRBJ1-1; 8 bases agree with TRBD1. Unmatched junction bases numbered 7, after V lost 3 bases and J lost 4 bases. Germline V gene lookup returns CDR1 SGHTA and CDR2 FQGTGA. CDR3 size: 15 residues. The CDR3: CASSLWTGSVTEAFF. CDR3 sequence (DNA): TGTGCCAGCAGCTTGTGGACAGGGAGTGTCACTGAAGCTTTCTTT.

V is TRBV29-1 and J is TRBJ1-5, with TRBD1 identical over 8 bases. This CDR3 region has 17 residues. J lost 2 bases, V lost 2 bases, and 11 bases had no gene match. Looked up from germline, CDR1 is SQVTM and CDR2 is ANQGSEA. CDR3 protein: CSVELAGGSRGNQPQHF. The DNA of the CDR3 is TGCAGCGTTGAACTGGCAGGGGGCTCGAGGGGCAATCAGCCCCAGCATTTT. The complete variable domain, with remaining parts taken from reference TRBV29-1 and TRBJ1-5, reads SAVISQKPSRDICQRGTSLTIQCQVDSQVTMMFWYRQQPGQSLTLIATANQGSEATYESGFVIDKFPISRPNLTFSTLTVSNMSPEDSSIYLCSVELAGGSRGNQPQHFGDGTRLSIL.

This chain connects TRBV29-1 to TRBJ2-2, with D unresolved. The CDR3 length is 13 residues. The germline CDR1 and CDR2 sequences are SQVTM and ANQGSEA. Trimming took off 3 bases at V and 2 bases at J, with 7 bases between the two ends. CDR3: CSVEGRNTGELFF. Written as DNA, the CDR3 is TGCAGCGTTGAGGGCAGAAACACCGGGGAGCTGTTTTTT.

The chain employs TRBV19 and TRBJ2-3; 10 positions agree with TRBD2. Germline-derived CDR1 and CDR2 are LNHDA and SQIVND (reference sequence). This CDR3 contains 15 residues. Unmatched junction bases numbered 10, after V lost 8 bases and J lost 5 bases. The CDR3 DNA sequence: TGTGCCAGTGCGGCGAGCGGGAGGGCCTTAGATACGCAGTATTTT. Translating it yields CASAASGRALDTQYF. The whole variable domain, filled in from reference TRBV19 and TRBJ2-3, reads DGGITQSPKYLFRKEGQNVTLSCEQNLNHDAMYWYRQDPGQGLRLIYYSQIVNDFQKGDIAEGYSVSREKKESFPLTVTSAQKNPTAFYLCASAASGRALDTQYFGPGTRLTVL.

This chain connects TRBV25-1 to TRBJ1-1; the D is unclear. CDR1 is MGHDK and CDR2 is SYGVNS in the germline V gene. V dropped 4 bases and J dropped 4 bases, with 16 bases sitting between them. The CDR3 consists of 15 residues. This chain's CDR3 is CASSANGLPGTEAFF. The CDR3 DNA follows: TGTGCCAGCAGTGCAAACGGACTGCCGGGCACTGAAGCTTTCTTT.

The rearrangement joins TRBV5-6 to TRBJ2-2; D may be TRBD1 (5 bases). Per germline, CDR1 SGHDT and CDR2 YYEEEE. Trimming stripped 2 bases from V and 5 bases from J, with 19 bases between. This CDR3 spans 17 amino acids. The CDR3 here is CASSFPPLGLSTGELFF. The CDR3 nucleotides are TGTGCCAGCAGCTTCCCCCCGCTGGGGCTAAGTACCGGGGAGCTGTTTTTT.

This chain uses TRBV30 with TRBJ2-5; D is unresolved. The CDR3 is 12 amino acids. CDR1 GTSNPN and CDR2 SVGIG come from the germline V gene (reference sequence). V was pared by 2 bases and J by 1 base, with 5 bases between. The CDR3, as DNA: TGTGCCTGGAGTCCCCTCCAAGAGACCCAGTACTTC. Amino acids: CAWSPLQETQYF.

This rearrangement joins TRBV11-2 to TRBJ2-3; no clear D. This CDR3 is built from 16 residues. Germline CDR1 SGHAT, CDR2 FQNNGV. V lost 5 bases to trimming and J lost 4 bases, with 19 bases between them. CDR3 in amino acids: CASSPSGPYAADTQYF. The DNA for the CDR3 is TGTGCCAGCAGCCCTTCCGGCCCCTATGCGGCAGATACGCAGTATTTT.

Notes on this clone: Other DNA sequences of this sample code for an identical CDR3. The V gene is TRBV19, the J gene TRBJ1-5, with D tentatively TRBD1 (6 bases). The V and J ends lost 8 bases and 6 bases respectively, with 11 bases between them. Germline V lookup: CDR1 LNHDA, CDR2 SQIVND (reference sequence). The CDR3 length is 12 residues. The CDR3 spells CASSQGIQPQHF. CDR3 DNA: TGTGCCAGTTCGCAGGGGATTCAGCCCCAGCATTTT. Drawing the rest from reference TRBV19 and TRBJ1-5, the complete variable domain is DGGITQSPKYLFRKEGQNVTLSCEQNLNHDAMYWYRQDPGQGLRLIYYSQIVNDFQKGDIAEGYSVSREKKESFPLTVTSAQKNPTAFYLCASSQGIQPQHFGDGTRLSIL.

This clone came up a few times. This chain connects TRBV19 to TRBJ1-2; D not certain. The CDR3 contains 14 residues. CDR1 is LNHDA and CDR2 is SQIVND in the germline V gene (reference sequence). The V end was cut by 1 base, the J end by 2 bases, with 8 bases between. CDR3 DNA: TGTGCCAGTAGTATAGGAGGCACCAACTATGGCTACACCTTC. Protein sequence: CASSIGGTNYGYTF.

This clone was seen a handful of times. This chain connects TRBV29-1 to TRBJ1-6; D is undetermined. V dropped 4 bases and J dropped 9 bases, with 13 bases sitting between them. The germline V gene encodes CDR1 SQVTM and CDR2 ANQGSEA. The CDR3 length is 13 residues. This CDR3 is CSVAAGFGSPLHF. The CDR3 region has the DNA TGCAGCGTTGCCGCAGGCTTTGGTTCACCCCTCCACTTT. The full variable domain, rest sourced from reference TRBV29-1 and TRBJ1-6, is SAVISQKPSRDICQRGTSLTIQCQVDSQVTMMFWYRQQPGQSLTLIATANQGSEATYESGFVIDKFPISRPNLTFSTLTVSNMSPEDSSIYLCSVAAGFGSPLHFGNGTRLTVT.

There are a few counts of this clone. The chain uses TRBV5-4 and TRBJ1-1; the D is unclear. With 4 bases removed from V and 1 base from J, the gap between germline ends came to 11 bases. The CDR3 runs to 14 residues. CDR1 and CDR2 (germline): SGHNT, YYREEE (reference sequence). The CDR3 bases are TGTGCCAGCAGCCTGAACACACCGAACACTGAAGCTTTCTTT. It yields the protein CASSLNTPNTEAFF.

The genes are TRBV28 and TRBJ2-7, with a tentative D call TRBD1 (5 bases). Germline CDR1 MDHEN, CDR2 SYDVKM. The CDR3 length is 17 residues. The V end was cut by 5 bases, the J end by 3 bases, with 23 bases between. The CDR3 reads CASSPPPVVQGIYEQYF. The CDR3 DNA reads TGTGCCAGCAGTCCCCCCCCGGTTGTTCAGGGAATCTACGAGCAGTACTTC. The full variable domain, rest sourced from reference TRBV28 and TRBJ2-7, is DVKVTQSSRYLVKRTGEKVFLECVQDMDHENMFWYRQDPGLGLRLIYFSYDVKMKEKGDIPEGYSVSREKKERFSLILESASTNQTSMYLCASSPPPVVQGIYEQYFGPGTRLTVT.

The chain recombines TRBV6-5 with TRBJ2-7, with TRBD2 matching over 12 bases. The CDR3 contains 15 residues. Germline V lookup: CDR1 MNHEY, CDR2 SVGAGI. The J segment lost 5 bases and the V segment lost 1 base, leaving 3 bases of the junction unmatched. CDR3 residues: CASSYFPSGRDEQYF. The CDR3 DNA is TGTGCCAGCAGTTACTTTCCTAGCGGGAGGGACGAGCAGTACTTC.